This T cell receptor (beta chain) comes out of a study of cytomegalovirus exposure and HLA in healthy donors. Study context: Earlier sequencing of approximately 200 million T cells yielded approximately 100 million unique TCR beta sequences. Broader study findings: The majority of TCR sequences were rare, yet some public TCRs appeared in many donors.

Researchers ran the PCR with 60 Vbeta and 13 Jbeta primers. As processed by the authors: A later analysis counted 80 million or so unique TCR beta chains, some 10 million shared. The protocol was immunoSEQ multiplex PCR, while the TCRdb copy is restricted to in-frame clones and leaves out a portion. V, J and clone size reflect that table, while D and trimming were determined from the DNA. The table has around 140,000 clones, over 60% seen once; the top ten hold around 1.5%. With 6 bases removed from V and 7 bases from J, the gap between germline ends came to 13 bases. The CDR3 has 14 residues. Per the germline V gene, CDR1 is MNHEY and CDR2 is SVGAGI. The table lists this clone with a few counts. Its antigen is not known.

This TCR was recovered from a female donor in good health and CMV-seronegative. The chain joins TRBV6-5 to TRBJ1-6, with a possible D match to TRBD1 (6 bases). The source material was PBMCs. DNA of the CDR3: TGTGCCAGCAGCCCAGGACAGTGGAATTCACCCCTCCACTTT. Translated, it gives CASSPGQWNSPLHF.